There are a few counts of the clone carrying this TCR beta chain. No antigen is known for it. They isolated at least 6 million PBMCs from each sample. These data originate in a study of blood T cells in healthy people across ages. Overall study findings and caveats: Observed TCR beta diversity per million T cells went down as age went up. This fall followed a roughly linear course with age. The long-lived group displayed more naive CD4+ cells, plus higher diversity, than the aged donors did.

Germline CDR1 and CDR2: ENHRY and SYGVKD. Unmatched junction bases numbered 5, after V lost 0 bases and J lost 5 bases. There are 15 residues in the CDR3. Primers used in a second PCR of roughly 6 to 11 cycles were a sample-barcoded 5' primer and a J-beta primer mix. Via MiXCR, TCRdb re-called the 5' RACE reads, giving one row per CDR3 protein. The sample lists hundreds of thousands of distinct CDR3 sequences, just over 55% seen once, with under 30% in the top ten. Material: blood. The TCR sequence derives from a man aged 40-50 years in good health. The chain couples TRBV10-3 to TRBJ2-7; 9 bases are shared with TRBD1. CDR3 coding DNA: TGTGCCATCAGTGAGTCGAGGGACAGGGCGAACGAGCAGTACTTC. As protein: CAISESRDRANEQYF.